The clone carrying this T cell receptor (beta chain) was seen a single time. CD4+ T cells from unexposed donors were obtained before the COVID-19 pandemic (2011-2018). The source of the sample is a study of CD4 T cells in relation to SARS-CoV-2 and coronaviruses. Only in-frame clones appear in the TCRdb table, and some are missing; sequencing was by immunoSEQ multiplex PCR. The sample has about 64,000 clones, about 94% seen once; the top ten hold approximately 0.14%. The TCR comes from a human donor in good health. The material sequenced was naive CD4+ T cells from PBMCs. The subset here: naive CD4+ T cells isolated by negative enrichment.

CDR3 loop: CASSSRGHVLQETQYF. CDR3 DNA sequence: TGTGCCAGCAGCTCCAGGGGACACGTCCTACAAGAGACCCAGTACTTC. The chain joins TRBV5-5 to TRBJ2-5, with a possible D match to TRBD1 (6 bases). Deletions cut 3 bases from V and 2 bases from J, with 17 bases between. Germline loops: CDR1 SGHKS, CDR2 YYEKEE (reference sequence). This CDR3 comprises 16 residues.